This entry concerns a single T cell receptor (beta chain). Germline V gives CDR1 SGHRS, CDR2 YFSETQ. V dropped 3 bases and J dropped 7 bases, with 19 bases sitting between them. CDR3 length: 15 amino acids. These data are taken from a study of control samples from healthy donors and cancer patients. Here immunoSEQ multiplex PCR was the method, and the copy in TCRdb shows in-frame clones only, minus some. The table includes 85,000 to 90,000 clones, 85% to 90% detected once. V is TRBV5-1 and J is TRBJ1-1; D remains unclear. Sequencing used PBMCs. This TCR derives from a woman aged 45-65 years with colorectal cancer. This CDR3 is CASSSESRMEIEAFF. Written as DNA, the CDR3 is TGCGCCAGCAGCTCTGAATCACGGATGGAAATTGAAGCTTTCTTT.